Listed below are T cell receptor beta chains from one sample, sequenced in a study of blood T cell repertoires in COVID-19. TCRdb's table, derived via immunoSEQ multiplex PCR, lists solely in-frame clones and lacks some. The top ten clones hold about 1.8% of a sample with 85,000 to 100,000 clones, over 75% of them seen once. Material for sequencing was peripheral blood. Receptor source: a man in his sixties with acute or convalescent COVID-19. The CDR3 runs from the conserved cysteine through the conserved F or W. The D gene is left open where the match is weak. A clone size is listed for some rows: how often the clone was seen (once, few, many), or a class if it is expanded.

.	once	TRBJ1-2	TRBV7-9	CASSSTNRAPNYGYTF	TGTGCCAGCAGCTCGACGAACAGGGCTCCTAACTATGGCTACACCTTC
.	.	TRBJ2-2	TRBV10-1	CASSSTGARTGELFF	TGCGCCAGCAGTTCTACGGGAGCCCGCACCGGGGAGCTGTTTTTT
.	.	TRBJ1-1	TRBV7-9	CASSLVGGLSTEAFF	TGTGCCAGCAGCTTAGTCGGCGGTCTGAGCACTGAAGCTTTCTTT
TRBD1	.	TRBJ1-1	TRBV3-1/TRBV3-2	CASSSITGANTEAFF	TGTGCCAGCAGCTCAATAACAGGGGCGAACACTGAAGCTTTCTTT
TRBD1	.	TRBJ1-4	TRBV4-1	CASSRTGTGLNEKLFF	TGCGCCAGCAGCCGAACTGGGACAGGCCTTAATGAAAAACTGTTTTTT
TRBD1	.	TRBJ1-2	TRBV18	CASSPNTGTGDLGGYTF	TGTGCCAGCTCACCGAATACGGGGACAGGGGACTTGGGCGGCTACACCTTC
.	.	TRBJ1-3	TRBV2	CASERGSSGNTIYF	TGTGCCAGCGAGAGGGGGAGCTCTGGAAACACCATATATTTT
TRBD1	.	TRBJ1-2	TRBV25-1	CASSPPTGGSYGYTF	TGTGCCAGCAGTCCTCCGACAGGGGGGTCCTATGGCTACACCTTC
.	.	TRBJ1-2	TRBV2	CASREGGRDYGYTF	TGTGCCAGCAGGGAAGGGGGGCGAGACTATGGCTACACCTTC
.	.	TRBJ2-1	TRBV29-1	CSAARGSSYNEQFF	TGCAGCGCCGCCAGGGGAAGCTCCTACAATGAGCAGTTCTTC
.	.	TRBJ1-1	TRBV9	CASYRIENTEAFF	TGTGCCAGCTACAGGATAGAAAACACTGAAGCTTTCTTT
.	.	TRBJ2-3	TRBV24-1	CATSGHATDTQYF	TGTGCCACCAGTGGGCACGCCACAGATACGCAGTATTTT